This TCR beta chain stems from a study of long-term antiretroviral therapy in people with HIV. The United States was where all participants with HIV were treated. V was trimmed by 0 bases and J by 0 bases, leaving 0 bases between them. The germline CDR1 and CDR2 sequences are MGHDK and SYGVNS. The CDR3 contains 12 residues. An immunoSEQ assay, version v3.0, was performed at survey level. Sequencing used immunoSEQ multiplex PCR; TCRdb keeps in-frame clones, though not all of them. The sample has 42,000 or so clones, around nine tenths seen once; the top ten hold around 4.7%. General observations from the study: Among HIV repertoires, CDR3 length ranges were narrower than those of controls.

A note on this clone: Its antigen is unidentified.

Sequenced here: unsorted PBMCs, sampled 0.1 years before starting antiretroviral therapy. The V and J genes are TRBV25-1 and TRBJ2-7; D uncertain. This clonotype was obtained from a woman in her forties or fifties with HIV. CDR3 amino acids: CASSEYSYEQYF. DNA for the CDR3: TGTGCCAGCAGTGAATACTCCTACGAGCAGTACTTC.